This TCR beta chain was captured in a study of CD8+ T cells in alopecia areata (dated by TCRdb to the late 2010s). Describing the broader study: Treated patients were enrolled in an open-label pilot trial of oral tofacitinib at 5 to 10 mg twice daily for moderate-to-severe alopecia areata. Tofacitinib was given for 6 to 18 months, followed by 6 months of follow-up off drug to assess delayed response and recurrence. In treated patients, disease severity was measured using the SALT score, which gives the percentage of scalp surface area affected. In both human patients and the C3H/HeJ mouse model, the study applied high-throughput TCRbeta sequencing to look at T cell clonal expansion in alopecia areata. Scalp tissue and sorted CD4+ and CD8+ peripheral blood T cells from patchy and totalis/universalis alopecia areata patients and from healthy controls were covered by human TCRbeta sequencing. Tofacitinib-treated patients had biopsies at baseline and at 4 and 24 weeks of treatment, with a later scalp biopsy in several patients. Scalp clonality was compared among normal scalp (n=4), patchy alopecia areata scalp (n=8), and alopecia totalis/universalis scalp (n=8). The RNA source kit depended on sample type: the PAXgene miRNA kit for fixed scalp, the miRNeasy kit for PBMCs, and the RNeasy kit for mouse skin. TCRbeta CDR3 regions were amplified by immunoSEQ multiplex PCR using 35 Vbeta forward and 13 Jbeta reverse primers.

The study at large found these results: Many expanded lesional clones were found to persist in scalp and blood during tofacitinib treatment, and relapse after treatment cessation may be partly explained by this persistence. The treated cohort was small, with a single nonresponder, so links between baseline CD8+ expansion and response need larger studies. Compared with mice, TCR sequences shared between patients were less clear, possibly partly because of HLA diversity across the patient population. With tofacitinib, both scalp clonality and the number of expanded CD8+ clones among the top 100 scalp clones went down significantly. Unlike mouse skin, which is dominated by gammadelta T cells, normal human skin has resident alphabeta T cells that are also sequenced, and this complicates analysis of the scalp TCR repertoire. Lesional scalp, especially in alopecia totalis/universalis, showed higher clonality and more expanded CD8+ clones than normal scalp, suggesting antigenic drive.

Worth noting for this clone: Its antigen remains unidentified. Base-call qualities are not available, and no considerably larger clone is one nucleotide away.

This sample's time point label indicates: more than three weeks on oral tofacitinib. The intended sense of this specimen's treatment or condition label: oral pan-JAK inhibitor, 5-10 mg twice daily. Lesional scalp punch biopsies and peripheral blood were collected from alopecia areata patients. After PBMCs were isolated by density centrifugation and stained for CD3, CD4 and CD8, a FACSAria was used to sort CD4+ and CD8+ T cells. There are 13 amino acids in the CDR3, from cysteine to phenylalanine inclusive. Here the CDR3 DNA is all that survives: 39 bases in frame from base 1. In the germline V gene (reference sequence), CDR1 corresponds to SEHNR and CDR2 to FQNEAQ. At the junction V is shortened by 1 base and J by 4 bases, with 7 bases in between. The library was generated by the immunoSEQ multiplex PCR assay. RNA was extracted from all samples and reverse transcribed into cDNA as template for TCR sequencing. First-strand cDNA was synthesized with SuperScript III using a 2:1 mix of oligo-dT and random hexamers. A synthetic immune receptor repertoire was used to measure amplification bias, and any remaining bias was corrected computationally. As for how the authors treated the data: Raw reads were preprocessed to remove errors, and CDR3 was defined by IMGT conventions from the conserved cysteine to phenylalanine. To get clonality, Shannon entropy was normalized by log2 of the number of productive unique TCRs and the result was subtracted from 1. Whether each scalp clone was CD4 or CD8 was inferred by checking scalp TCRbeta sequences against the CD4 and CD8 repertoires from sorted blood. The table was pulled from immuneACCESS by TCRdb, which kept in-frame rearrangements only. Such tables lose some clones; where checked, under half of the loss comes from unresolved V genes, and the rest has no known cause. V, J and clone size are taken as reported in that table, and D and trimming were inferred from the DNA itself. Counted in this sample were some 150,000 clones; roughly 54% of them appeared once. Around a sixth of the sample comes from the top ten.

This receptor chain uses TRBV7-9 and TRBJ1-1; the D gene remains uncertain. The sequencing used CD8+ T cells sorted from blood, collected at week 4, from a patient treated with tofacitinib. This TCR was recovered from a human donor with alopecia areata. In nucleotides, the sequence is TGTGCCAGCAGCTTAGAAGGGAGCACTGAAGCTTTCTTT. Its protein is CASSLEGSTEAFF.